This TCR beta chain was observed in a study of blood T cell repertoires in COVID-19. A remark on this clone: The sample carries other DNA sequences with the same CDR3.

Method: immunoSEQ multiplex PCR; TCRdb's copy keeps in-frame clones and lacks some. The sample gives fewer than 250,000 clones, about four fifths of which show up once; about 2.5% is in the top ten. This CDR3 has 14 residues. V was pared by 0 bases and J by 3 bases, with 9 bases between. The germline CDR1 and CDR2 sequences are SGHRS and YFSETQ. The sequencing input was peripheral blood. The sequence was obtained from a woman between 40 and 55 years old with active or convalescent COVID-19. This chain joins TRBV5-1 and TRBJ2-5; possible D gene TRBD2, 5 bases. CDR3 nucleotide sequence: TGCGCCAGCAGCTTGGTTGAGGGAGAAGAGACCCAGTACTTC. It translates to CASSLVEGEETQYF.